This T cell receptor (beta chain) is from a study of T cell responses to AZD1222 COVID-19 vaccine. Points on this clone: Antigen: not known.

Findings of the study overall: Vaccine-associated CD4 TCRs spanned spike, dominant at 160-218 and 743-854. Repertoires in all cases were sampled only once the peak T cell response had passed. Per reports, nearly half of all spike-specific TCRs target regions that are unmutated in variants.

Germline assignment: CDR1 ENHRY and CDR2 SYGVKD. CDR3 length: 14 residues. V was cut by 6 bases and J by 0 bases, with 9 bases left in between. Only in-frame clones appear in the TCRdb table, and some are missing; sequencing was by immunoSEQ multiplex PCR. The profile shows 90,000 to 140,000 clones, around nine tenths of them singletons. The V and J genes are TRBV10-3 and TRBJ1-3, with D possibly being TRBD1 (6 bases). The sample was peripheral blood, taken on day 0 of AZD1222 vaccination. The sequence was collected from an adult in good health. This CDR3 is CAIRDSSSGNTIYF. The CDR3 coding sequence is TGTGCCATCAGGGACAGTAGCTCTGGAAACACCATATATTTT.